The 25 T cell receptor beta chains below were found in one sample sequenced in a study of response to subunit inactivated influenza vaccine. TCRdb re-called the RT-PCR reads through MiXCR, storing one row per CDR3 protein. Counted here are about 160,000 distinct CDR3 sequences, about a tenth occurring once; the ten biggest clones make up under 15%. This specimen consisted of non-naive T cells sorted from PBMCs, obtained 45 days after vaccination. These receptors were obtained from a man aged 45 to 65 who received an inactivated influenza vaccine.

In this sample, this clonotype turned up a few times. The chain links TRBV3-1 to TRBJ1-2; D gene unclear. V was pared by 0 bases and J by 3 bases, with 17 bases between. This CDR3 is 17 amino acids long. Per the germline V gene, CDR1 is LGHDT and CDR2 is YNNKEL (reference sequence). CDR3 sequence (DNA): TGTGCCAGCAGCCAAGATGGTAAACGGCTTCACTACTATGGCTACACCTTC. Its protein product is CASSQDGKRLHYYGYTF.

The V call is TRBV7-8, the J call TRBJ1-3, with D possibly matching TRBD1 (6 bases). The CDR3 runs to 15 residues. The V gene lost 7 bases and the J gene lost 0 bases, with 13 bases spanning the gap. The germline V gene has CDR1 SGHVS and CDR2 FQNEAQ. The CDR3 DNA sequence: TGTGCCAGCACTCCGGGACACCACTCTGGAAACACCATATATTTT. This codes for CASTPGHHSGNTIYF.

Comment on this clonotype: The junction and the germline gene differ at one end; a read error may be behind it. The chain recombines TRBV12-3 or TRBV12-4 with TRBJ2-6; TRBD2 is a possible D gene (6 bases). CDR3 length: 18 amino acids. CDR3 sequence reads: CTSSPAGGWGSGANVLTF. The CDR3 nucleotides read TGTACCAGCAGTCCCGCCGGAGGGTGGGGCTCTGGGGCCAACGTCCTGACTTTC.

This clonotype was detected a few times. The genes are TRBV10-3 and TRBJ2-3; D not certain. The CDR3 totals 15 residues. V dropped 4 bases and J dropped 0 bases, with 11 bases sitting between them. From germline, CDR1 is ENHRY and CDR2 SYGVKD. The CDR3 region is CAISASSPSTDTQYF. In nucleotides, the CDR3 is TGTGCCATCAGTGCTTCTAGTCCTAGCACAGATACGCAGTATTTT.

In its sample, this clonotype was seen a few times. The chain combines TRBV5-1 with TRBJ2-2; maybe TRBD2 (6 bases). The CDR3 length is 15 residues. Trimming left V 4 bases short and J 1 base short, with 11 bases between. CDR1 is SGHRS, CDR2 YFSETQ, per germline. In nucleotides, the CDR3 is TGCGCCAGCAGCGCCCGGCGGGGGAACACCGGGGAGCTGTTTTTT. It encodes CASSARRGNTGELFF.

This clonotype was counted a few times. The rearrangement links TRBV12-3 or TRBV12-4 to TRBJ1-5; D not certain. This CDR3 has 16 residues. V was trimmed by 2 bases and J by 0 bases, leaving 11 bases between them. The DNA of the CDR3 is TGTGCCAGCAGTTTATCTTGGACGGATAGCAATCAGCCCCAGCATTTT. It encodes CASSLSWTDSNQPQHF.

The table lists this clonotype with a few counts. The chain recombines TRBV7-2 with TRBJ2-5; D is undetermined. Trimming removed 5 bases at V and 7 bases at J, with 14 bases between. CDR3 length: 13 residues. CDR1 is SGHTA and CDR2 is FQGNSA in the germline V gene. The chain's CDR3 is CASSIDGWGTQYF. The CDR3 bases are TGTGCCAGCAGCATCGACGGCTGGGGGACCCAGTACTTC.

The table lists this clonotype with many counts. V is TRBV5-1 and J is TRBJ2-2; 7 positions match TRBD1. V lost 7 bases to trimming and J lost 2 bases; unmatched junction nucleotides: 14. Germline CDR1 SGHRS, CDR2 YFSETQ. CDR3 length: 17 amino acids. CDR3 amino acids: CASDTGASTFNTGELFF. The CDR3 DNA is TGCGCCAGCGATACAGGGGCATCAACTTTTAACACCGGGGAGCTGTTTTTT. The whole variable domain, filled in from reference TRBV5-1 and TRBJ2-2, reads KAGVTQTPRYLIKTRGQQVTLSCSPISGHRSVSWYQQTPGQGLQFLFEYFSETQRNKGNFPGRFSGRQFSNSRSEMNVSTLELGDSALYLCASDTGASTFNTGELFFGEGSRLTVL.

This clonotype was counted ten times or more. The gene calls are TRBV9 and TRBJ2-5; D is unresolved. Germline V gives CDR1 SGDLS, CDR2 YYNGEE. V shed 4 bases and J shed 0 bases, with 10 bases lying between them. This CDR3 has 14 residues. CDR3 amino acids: CASSPHGYQETQYF. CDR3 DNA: TGTGCCAGCAGCCCCCATGGGTACCAAGAGACCCAGTACTTC.

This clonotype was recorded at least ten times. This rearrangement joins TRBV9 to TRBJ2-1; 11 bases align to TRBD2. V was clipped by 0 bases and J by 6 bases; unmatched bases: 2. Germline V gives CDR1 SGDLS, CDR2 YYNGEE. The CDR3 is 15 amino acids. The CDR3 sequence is CASSVGLAGFNEQFF. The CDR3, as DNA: TGTGCCAGCAGCGTAGGACTAGCGGGATTCAATGAGCAGTTCTTC.

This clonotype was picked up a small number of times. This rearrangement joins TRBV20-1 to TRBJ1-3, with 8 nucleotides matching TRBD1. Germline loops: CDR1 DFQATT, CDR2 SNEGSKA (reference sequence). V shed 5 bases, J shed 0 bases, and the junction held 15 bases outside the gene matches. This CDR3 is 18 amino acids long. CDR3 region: CSAESVRGPSSSGNTIYF. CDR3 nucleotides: TGCAGTGCTGAATCTGTCAGGGGGCCTTCCAGCTCTGGAAACACCATATATTTT.

The CDR3 DNA reads TGTGCCAGCAGTTCCCCTCTAGCAGGGGGCAACACTGAAGCTTTCTTT. Translation gives CASSSPLAGGNTEAFF. The V gene is TRBV27, the J gene TRBJ1-1; TRBD1 agrees at 8 bases. This CDR3 is 16 amino acids long. The ends lost 4 bases at V and 2 bases at J; junction bases unmatched: 9. The germline CDR1 and CDR2 sequences are MNHEY and SMNVEV (reference sequence).

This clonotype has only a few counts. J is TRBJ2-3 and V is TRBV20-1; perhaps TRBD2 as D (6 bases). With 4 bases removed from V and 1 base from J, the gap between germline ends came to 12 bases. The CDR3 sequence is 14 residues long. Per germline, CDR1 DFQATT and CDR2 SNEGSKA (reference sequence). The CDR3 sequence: CSAMRGAGTDTQYF. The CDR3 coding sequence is TGCAGTGCTATGCGCGGGGCGGGCACAGATACGCAGTATTTT.

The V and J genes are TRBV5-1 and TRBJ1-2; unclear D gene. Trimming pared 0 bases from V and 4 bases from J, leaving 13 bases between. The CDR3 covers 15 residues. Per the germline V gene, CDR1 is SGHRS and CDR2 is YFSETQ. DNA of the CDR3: TGCGCCAGCAGCTTGGCGTCGGGCGGTGTCTATGGCTACACCTTC. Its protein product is CASSLASGGVYGYTF.

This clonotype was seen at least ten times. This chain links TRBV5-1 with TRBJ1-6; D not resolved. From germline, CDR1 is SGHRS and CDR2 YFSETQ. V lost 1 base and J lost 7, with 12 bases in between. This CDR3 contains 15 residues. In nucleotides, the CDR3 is TGCGCCAGCAGCTTGTCGACGGGCCCCAATTCACCCCTCCACTTT. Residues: CASSLSTGPNSPLHF.

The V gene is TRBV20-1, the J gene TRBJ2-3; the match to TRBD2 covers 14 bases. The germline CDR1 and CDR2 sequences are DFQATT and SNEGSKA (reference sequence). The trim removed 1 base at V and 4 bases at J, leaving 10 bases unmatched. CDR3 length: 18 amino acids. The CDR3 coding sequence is TGCAGTGCTAGAGGATACGGGACTAGCGGGAGTAGGGCAGATACGCAGTATTTT. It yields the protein CSARGYGTSGSRADTQYF.

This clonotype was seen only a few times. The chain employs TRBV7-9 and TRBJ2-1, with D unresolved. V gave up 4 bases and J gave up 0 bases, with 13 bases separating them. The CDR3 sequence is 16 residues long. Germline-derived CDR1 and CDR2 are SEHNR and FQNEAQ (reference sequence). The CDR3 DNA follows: TGTGCCAGCAGCTCCGATGGGGTTAGCTCCTACAATGAGCAGTTCTTC. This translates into CASSSDGVSSYNEQFF.

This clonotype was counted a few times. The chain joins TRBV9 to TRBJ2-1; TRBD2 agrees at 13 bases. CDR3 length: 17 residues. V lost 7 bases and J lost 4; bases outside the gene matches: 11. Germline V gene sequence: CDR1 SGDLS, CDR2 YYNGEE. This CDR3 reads CASSLAGGLAGYNEQFF. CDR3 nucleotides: TGTGCCAGCTCGCTCGCAGGGGGACTAGCGGGGTACAATGAGCAGTTCTTC.

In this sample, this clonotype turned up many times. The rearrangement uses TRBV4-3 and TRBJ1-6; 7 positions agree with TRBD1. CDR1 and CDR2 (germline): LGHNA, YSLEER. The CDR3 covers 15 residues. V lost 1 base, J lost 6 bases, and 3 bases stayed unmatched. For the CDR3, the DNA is TGCGCCAGCAGCCAAGGGGGACAGACTAATTCACCCCTCCACTTT. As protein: CASSQGGQTNSPLHF.

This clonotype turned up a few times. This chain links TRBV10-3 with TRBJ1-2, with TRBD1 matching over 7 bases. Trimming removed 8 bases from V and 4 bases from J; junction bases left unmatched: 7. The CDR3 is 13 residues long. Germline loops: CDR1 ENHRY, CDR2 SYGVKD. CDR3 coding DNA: TGTGCCATCCTAGGGGGCGCCGGCTATGGCTACACCTTC. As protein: CAILGGAGYGYTF.

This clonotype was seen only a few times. The chain's CDR3 is CSARVPSGRTDTQYF. In nucleotides, the CDR3 is TGCAGTGCTAGAGTGCCTAGCGGCCGCACAGATACGCAGTATTTT. J is TRBJ2-3 and V is TRBV20-1; 7 nucleotides agree with TRBD2. With V trimmed by 1 base and J by 1 base, 5 bases remained unmatched. Germline V gene lookup returns CDR1 DFQATT and CDR2 SNEGSKA (reference sequence). CDR3 length: 15 residues.

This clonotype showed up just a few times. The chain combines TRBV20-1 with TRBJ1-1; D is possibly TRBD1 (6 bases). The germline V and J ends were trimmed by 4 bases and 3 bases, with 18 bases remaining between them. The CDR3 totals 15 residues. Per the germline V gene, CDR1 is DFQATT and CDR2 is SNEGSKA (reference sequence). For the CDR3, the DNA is TGCAGTGCTAAGGGTGGGGGCCGAGCCTACACTGAAGCTTTCTTT. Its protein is CSAKGGGRAYTEAFF.

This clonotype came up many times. CDR3 residues: CASSLGQGTRTEAFF. The DNA of the CDR3 is TGTGCCAGCAGCCTCGGACAGGGCACTAGGACTGAAGCTTTCTTT. The chain uses TRBV3-1 and TRBJ1-1; 8 bases align to TRBD1. Looked up from germline, CDR1 is LGHDT and CDR2 is YNNKEL (reference sequence). With V trimmed by 4 bases and J by 5 bases, 9 bases remained unmatched. This CDR3 has 15 amino acids.

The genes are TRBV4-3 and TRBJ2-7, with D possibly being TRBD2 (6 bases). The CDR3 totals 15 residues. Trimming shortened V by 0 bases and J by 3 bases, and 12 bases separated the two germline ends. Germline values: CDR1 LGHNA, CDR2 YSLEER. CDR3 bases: TGCGCCAGCAGCCAAGATCCAGCGGGCGTCTACGAGCAGTACTTC. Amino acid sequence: CASSQDPAGVYEQYF.

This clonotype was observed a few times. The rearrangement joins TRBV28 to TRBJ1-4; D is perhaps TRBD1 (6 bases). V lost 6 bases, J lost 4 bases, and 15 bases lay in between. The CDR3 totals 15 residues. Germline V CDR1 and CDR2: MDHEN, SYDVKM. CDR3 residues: CASSLGGQRNEKLFF. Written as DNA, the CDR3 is TGTGCCAGCAGCCTGGGGGGACAACGTAATGAAAAACTGTTTTTT. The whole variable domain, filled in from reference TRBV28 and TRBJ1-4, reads DVKVTQSSRYLVKRTGEKVFLECVQDMDHENMFWYRQDPGLGLRLIYFSYDVKMKEKGDIPEGYSVSREKKERFSLILESASTNQTSMYLCASSLGGQRNEKLFFGSGTQLSVL.